The 31 T cell receptor beta chains reported below all come from one sample, sequenced in a study of CD8 T cells in ankylosing spondylitis (TCRdb year 2017). To prepare the library, 5' RACE was applied. Sequenced using an Illumina HiSeq 2500. The public reads were reprocessed in TCRdb via fastp at Q25 and MiXCR, keeping in-frame beta chains. Rows with one shared CDR3 protein collapse into an entry with the most common genes and DNA. Recorded for this sample are 250,000 or so distinct CDR3 sequences; around 10% of them occurred a single time. The ten largest clones take up 6% to 8.5% of the sample. The sample consisted of blood, either unsorted or a sorted T cell fraction (not recorded which). These receptors originate from a male donor with ankylosing spondylitis or in good health (not recorded which).

J is TRBJ2-7 and V is TRBV5-1; the D gene is possibly TRBD1 (6 bases). Trimming left V 4 bases short and J 5 bases short, with 10 bases between. The CDR3 contains 12 residues. The germline V gene encodes CDR1 SGHRS and CDR2 YFSETQ. CDR3 protein: CASSRGLHEQYF. The CDR3 nucleotides are TGCGCCAGCAGCAGGGGGTTACACGAGCAGTACTTC.

In its sample, this clonotype was seen a few times. A clone one base away is much larger, so this may be a read error. The chain is built from TRBV7-2 and TRBJ2-1; 9 bases are shared with TRBD2. J lost 2 bases, V lost 1 base, and 0 bases had no gene match. The CDR3 extends over 15 amino acids. Germline CDR1 reads SGHTA; CDR2 reads FQGNSA. CDR3 residues: CASSLGTSAYNEQFF. The CDR3 DNA follows: TGTGCCAGCAGCTTAGGGACTAGCGCCTACAATGAGCAGTTCTTC.

In its sample, this clonotype was seen a few times. V is TRBV12-5 and J is TRBJ2-1; D remains unclear. V was trimmed by 0 bases and J by 15 bases, leaving 12 bases between them. From germline, CDR1 is LGHNT and CDR2 FRNRAP. CDR3 length: 12 residues. DNA of the CDR3: TGTGCTAGTGGTTTGGTACACATCCCAGGGTTCTTC. Protein: CASGLVHIPGFF.

The table lists this clonotype with many counts. This chain joins TRBV5-1 and TRBJ2-2; D remains ambiguous. CDR3 length equals 14 residues. Germline V lookup: CDR1 SGHRS, CDR2 YFSETQ. V lost 2 bases and J 1 base, leaving 6 bases between the germline ends. The CDR3 loop is CASSFVGNTGELFF. In DNA form, the CDR3 reads TGCGCCAGCAGCTTTGTCGGGAACACCGGGGAGCTGTTTTTT.

This clonotype showed up just a few times. The chain joins TRBV7-9 to TRBJ2-3; no firm D call. The CDR3 is made up of 14 amino acids. CDR1 is SEHNR, CDR2 FQNEAQ, per germline (reference sequence). V was cut by 6 bases and J by 4 bases, with 14 bases left in between. The CDR3 sequence: CASRLLVVPDTQYF. The CDR3 region has the DNA TGTGCCAGCAGACTCCTGGTGGTCCCAGATACGCAGTATTTT.

This clonotype was seen ten or more times. This chain links TRBV5-1 with TRBJ2-1; the D gene is possibly TRBD1 (6 bases). CDR3 length: 13 residues. The V end was cut by 2 bases, the J end by 8 bases, with 11 bases between. The V gene's germline CDR1 is SGHRS and CDR2 YFSETQ. The CDR3 DNA reads as TGCGCCAGCAGCTTAACAGGGTCCCATGAGCAGTTCTTC. This gives the protein CASSLTGSHEQFF.

In this sample, this clonotype turned up many times. The V gene is TRBV12-3 or TRBV12-4, the J gene TRBJ2-5; D possibly uses TRBD1 or TRBD2 (5 bases each). This CDR3 spans 15 amino acids. V was shortened by 1 base and J by 3 bases, with 12 bases between the two germline ends. The CDR3 loop reads CASSLVIGAEETQYF. The CDR3 DNA is TGTGCCAGCAGTTTAGTTATCGGGGCCGAAGAGACCCAGTACTTC.

This clonotype was seen repeatedly, ten times or more. The chain recombines TRBV21-1 with TRBJ2-1; the D call TRBD1 from the table was never checked on the DNA. TRBV21-1 is an annotated pseudogene. This CDR3 has 14 residues. This chain's CDR3 is CASSRNPRVHEQFF. The CDR3 DNA follows: TGTGCCAGCAGCAGAAATCCCAGGGTCCATGAGCAGTTCTTC.

In its sample, this clonotype was seen a few times. The chain links TRBV11-2 to TRBJ1-5; D is perhaps TRBD1 (5 bases). Trimming cost V 3 bases and J 5 bases, with 14 bases left between them. This CDR3 spans 15 amino acids. Germline loops: CDR1 SGHAT, CDR2 FQNNGV. In nucleotides, the CDR3 is TGTGCCAGCAGCTTTGGGGTAGAAGGGGATCAGCCCCAGCATTTT. Its translation: CASSFGVEGDQPQHF.

This clonotype came up many times. The genes are TRBV5-1 and TRBJ2-1, with D tentatively TRBD1 (6 bases). The CDR3 totals 15 residues. The germline gives CDR1 SGHRS, CDR2 YFSETQ. The germline V and J ends were trimmed by 2 bases and 6 bases, with 15 bases remaining between them. CDR3 sequence reads: CASSLVQGMRNEQFF. The CDR3 DNA reads as TGCGCCAGCAGCTTAGTACAGGGTATGCGCAATGAGCAGTTCTTC.

This clonotype turned up a few times. The chain employs TRBV14 and TRBJ1-1; TRBD1 matches 8 bases. The CDR3 has 22 amino acids. The V gene end was trimmed by 11 bases and the J gene end by 4 bases; junction bases not matched to a gene: 36. Germline V lookup: CDR1 SGHDN, CDR2 FVKESK. The DNA for the CDR3 is TGTGCCCGACGCGGGCCGAGGACAGGGAAGGTTTCCCAGATGACCCCAGGCACTGAAGCTTTCTTT. It yields the protein CARRGPRTGKVSQMTPGTEAFF.

Note on this clonotype: A much larger clone differs from this one at a single base, so this may be a read error. The gene calls are TRBV7-8 and TRBJ2-3; D unresolved. Germline V lookup: CDR1 SGHVS, CDR2 FQNEAQ. The CDR3 has 13 residues. CDR3 sequence reads: CANSIEKADTQYF. In DNA, the CDR3 is TGTGCCAACAGCATAGAGAAAGCAGATACGCAGTATTTT.

The V call is TRBV20-1, the J call TRBJ1-2; TRBD1 might be the D (5 bases). There are 14 residues in the CDR3. CDR1 DFQATT and CDR2 SNEGSKA come from the germline V gene (reference sequence). V was trimmed by 4 bases and J by 8 bases, leaving 20 bases between them. In DNA form, the CDR3 reads TGCAGTGCTACTCCCTTTGACAGAGTAGGCGGCTACACCTTC. Translating gives CSATPFDRVGGYTF.

This clonotype has a count of ten or more. This sequence joins TRBV20-1 and TRBJ1-1, with D perhaps matching TRBD1 (5 bases). The V gene's germline CDR1 is DFQATT and CDR2 SNEGSKA (reference sequence). The CDR3 contains 13 residues. The V end was cut by 5 bases, the J end by 5 bases, with 15 bases between. In DNA form, the CDR3 reads TGCAGTGCTGATGAGGGGTCTCGGACTGAAGCTTTCTTT. Translation: CSADEGSRTEAFF.

The CDR3 loop reads CASSLREGALNTEAFF. Written as DNA, the CDR3 is TGCGCCAGCAGCTTGCGGGAGGGGGCTTTGAACACTGAAGCTTTCTTT. The chain links TRBV5-1 to TRBJ1-1; 7 bases match TRBD1. This CDR3 comprises 16 residues. V lost 1 base, J lost 0 bases, and 6 bases stayed unmatched. Germline CDR1 and CDR2: SGHRS and YFSETQ.

This clonotype occurred many times. This chain connects TRBV10-3 to TRBJ2-7, with D possibly being TRBD1 or TRBD2 (5 bases each). V was shortened by 2 bases and J by 6 bases, with 11 bases between the two germline ends. Looked up from germline, CDR1 is ENHRY and CDR2 is SYGVKD. This CDR3 comprises 13 residues. The CDR3 reads CAISERDESEQYF. For the CDR3, the DNA is TGTGCCATCAGTGAGAGGGACGAATCCGAGCAGTACTTC.

The sample holds a few counts of this clonotype. The chain carries TRBV7-6 and TRBJ2-2; 10 positions agree with TRBD2. The trim removed 4 bases at V and 1 base at J, leaving 12 bases unmatched. CDR3 size: 19 residues. Germline values: CDR1 SGHVS, CDR2 FNYEAQ. The CDR3 DNA reads as TGTGCCAGCAGCTCCCTAGTGGCTAGCGGGGGCCAGAACACCGGGGAGCTGTTTTTT. Its translation is CASSSLVASGGQNTGELFF.

This clonotype was counted between two and nine times. This chain links TRBV5-6 with TRBJ2-2; 8 bases fit TRBD1. CDR1 and CDR2 from the germline V gene are SGHDT and YYEEEE. CDR3 length equals 16 residues. With V trimmed by 0 bases and J by 2 bases, 3 bases remained unmatched. The CDR3, as DNA: TGTGCCAGCAGCTTGGTTACAGGGGGTAACACCGGGGAGCTGTTTTTT. Protein: CASSLVTGGNTGELFF.

CDR3 coding DNA: TGTGCCTGGAGTCAGGGAGGGCTAGCGGGAAGGGATACGCAGTATTTT. This codes for CAWSQGGLAGRDTQYF. This chain uses TRBV30 with TRBJ2-3; 9 bases are shared with TRBD2. V shed 2 bases and J 6 bases; nucleotides not matched to a gene: 12. Germline V CDR1 and CDR2: GTSNPN, SVGIG (reference sequence). This CDR3 comprises 16 residues.

V is TRBV20-1 and J is TRBJ2-5, with TRBD1 matching 8 bases. The V segment lost 5 bases and the J segment 4 bases; nucleotides outside the gene matches: 15. The germline gives CDR1 DFQATT, CDR2 SNEGSKA (reference sequence). The CDR3 totals 16 residues. The CDR3 protein is CSAHTPGGRGRETQYF. The CDR3 DNA reads as TGCAGTGCTCACACCCCAGGGGGCAGGGGTAGAGAGACCCAGTACTTC.

This clonotype appeared many times. CDR3 region: CASSLVLAGTEAFF. CDR3 bases: TGCGCCAGCAGCTTGGTCCTGGCGGGGACTGAAGCTTTCTTT. This sequence joins TRBV5-1 and TRBJ1-1; D is undetermined. The CDR3 runs to 14 residues. The germline V gene encodes CDR1 SGHRS and CDR2 YFSETQ. Trimming removed 0 bases at V and 5 bases at J, with 11 bases between.

There are many counts of this clonotype. The chain carries TRBV9 and TRBJ2-3; 7 nucleotides align to TRBD2. The CDR3 extends over 15 amino acids. The V gene end was trimmed by 4 bases and the J gene end by 5 bases; junction bases not matched to a gene: 10. The germline gives CDR1 SGDLS, CDR2 YYNGEE. CDR3 coding DNA: TGTGCCAGCAGCTCCGTGTGGGGGGGACTAGATACGCAGTATTTT. Translation: CASSSVWGGLDTQYF.

Remarks on this clonotype: This clone may be a read error of a much larger clone one base away. This sequence joins TRBV5-1 and TRBJ2-1; TRBD2 matches 10 bases. Germline V gene lookup returns CDR1 SGHRS and CDR2 YFSETQ. The CDR3 runs 15 residues. The CDR3 DNA follows: TGCGCCAGCAGCCGCACTAGCGGGATCTACAATGTGCAGTTCTTC. It encodes CASSRTSGIYNVQFF.

This clonotype has ten or more counts. The V gene is TRBV24-1, the J gene TRBJ2-1, with 10 bases that match TRBD2. CDR1 and CDR2 (germline): KGHDR, SFDVKD. The CDR3 is 15 residues long. The trim removed 3 bases at V and 9 bases at J, leaving 7 bases unmatched. DNA of the CDR3: TGTGCCACCAGTGATCTCCTAGCGGGAGAGGGTGAGCAGTTCTTC. Translated, it gives CATSDLLAGEGEQFF.

The table lists this clonotype with many counts. The chain couples TRBV7-7 to TRBJ2-1; no clear D. The germline gives CDR1 SSHAT, CDR2 FNYEAQ (reference sequence). V was trimmed by 0 bases and J by 10 bases, leaving 13 bases between them. This CDR3 comprises 14 residues. DNA of the CDR3: TGTGCCAGCAGCTTAGCCCTATCTAGTTTCGAGCAGTTCTTC. Translating gives CASSLALSSFEQFF. Complete variable domain (other parts from reference TRBV7-7 and TRBJ2-1): GAGVSQSPRYKVTKRGQDVTLRCDPISSHATLYWYQQALGQGPEFLTYFNYEAQPDKSGLPSDRFSAERPEGSISTLTIQRTEQRDSAMYRCASSLALSSFEQFFGPGTRLTVL.

The V call is TRBV5-5, the J call TRBJ2-3, with D possibly matching TRBD2 (7 bases). This CDR3 has 15 amino acids. The ends were cut back, 6 bases at V and 0 bases at J, with 14 bases in the middle. Germline loops: CDR1 SGHKS, CDR2 YYEKEE (reference sequence). DNA for the CDR3: TGTGCCAGCACCCGGGGAGGGACAAGCACAGATACGCAGTATTTT. This codes for CASTRGGTSTDTQYF.

This clonotype was counted many times. The genes are TRBV20-1 and TRBJ1-3, with D unclear. V was pared by 0 bases and J by 6 bases, with 9 bases between. The CDR3 spans 13 residues. Per the germline V gene, CDR1 is DFQATT and CDR2 is SNEGSKA (reference sequence). The CDR3 DNA reads TGCAGTGCTAGAGATTTTTTCTTAAACACCATATATTTT. Translating it yields CSARDFFLNTIYF.

The chain links TRBV14 to TRBJ1-2; tentatively, D is TRBD1 (6 bases). V was trimmed by 5 bases and J by 3 bases, leaving 10 bases between them. Germline V CDR1 and CDR2: SGHDN, FVKESK. The CDR3 totals 13 residues. The CDR3 DNA reads as TGTGCCAGCAGCTCCGGGACACACTATGGCTACACCTTC. Protein sequence: CASSSGTHYGYTF.

V is TRBV5-1 and J is TRBJ2-5, with 7 bases that match TRBD1. Germline V gene data show CDR1 as SGHRS and CDR2 as YFSETQ. V trimming: 6 bases; J trimming: 4 bases; junction bases outside the gene matches: 9. The CDR3 has 14 residues. CDR3 residues: CASTDRDPRETQYF. CDR3 nucleotides: TGCGCCAGCACAGACAGGGACCCTCGAGAGACCCAGTACTTC.

This clonotype was counted many times. The CDR3, as DNA: TGCAGCGTTGAGTGGTCCTACAATGAGCAGTTCTTC. It encodes CSVEWSYNEQFF. The chain is built from TRBV29-1 and TRBJ2-1; D is ambiguous. Per the germline V gene, CDR1 is SQVTM and CDR2 is ANQGSEA. The length of the CDR3 is 12 residues. Trimming stripped 3 bases from V and 1 base from J, with 4 bases between.

The sample holds many counts of this clonotype. The V gene is TRBV5-1, the J gene TRBJ2-3; 13 positions agree with TRBD2. V gave up 4 bases and J gave up 4 bases; unmatched junction bases: 9. The CDR3 runs 17 residues. CDR1 and CDR2 (germline): SGHRS, YFSETQ. The CDR3 spells CASSTRGLAGDPDTQYF. For the CDR3, the DNA is TGCGCCAGCAGCACACGCGGACTAGCGGGAGATCCAGATACGCAGTATTTT.